The subject of this entry is one TCR beta chain. Original handling: From reference gene primer amplification, estimates of nucleated cell counts were derived. Some clones are missing from TCRdb's copy, which holds only in-frame ones; the method was immunoSEQ multiplex PCR. The D gene and trimming were derived from the DNA, and the V and J assignments and clone size from that table. The sample includes 200,000 to 300,000 clones, approximately 86% seen only once; the top ten take 0.7%. The data were obtained in a study of blood T cell repertoires in COVID-19. Background on the study: Sites in the United States, Italy and Spain provided acute and convalescent COVID-19 samples. Sources were T cells, B-cell-depleted T cells, or PBMCs; the material itself was cDNA or gDNA.

Trimming left V 0 bases short and J 8 bases short, with 13 bases between. CDR3 size: 14 residues. Germline V gene data show CDR1 as LNHNV and CDR2 as YYDKDF (reference sequence). The sample comprised peripheral blood. The chain links TRBV15 to TRBJ1-2; D unresolved. The TCR was taken from a human donor in a cohort sampled during active COVID-19. The CDR3 here is CATSRDGGLSGYTF. For the CDR3, the DNA is TGTGCCACCAGCAGAGATGGAGGCCTGTCAGGCTACACCTTC.